The T cell receptor beta chain described here comes from a study of cytomegalovirus exposure and HLA in healthy donors. The study, taken as a whole, reports: Altogether, some 170 TCR beta chains were recorded as cytomegalovirus-associated.

Both 60 Vbeta primers and 13 Jbeta primers went into the PCR. The method was immunoSEQ multiplex PCR; TCRdb's version includes in-frame clones alone and lacks a portion of them. The sample records tens of thousands of clones, over 55% being singletons. A word on this clone: Its antigen is undetermined.

Donors were nominally healthy when sampled, though unrecorded immune exposures were likely. Germline V CDR1 and CDR2: MDHEN, SYDVKM. The CDR3 is made up of 18 amino acids. After removal of 5 bases from V and 6 bases from J, the junction contained 16 bases not matched to a gene. This sequence originates from a boy younger than 18 in good health and CMV-seropositive. Sample: PBMCs. The chain couples TRBV28 to TRBJ2-1, with 10 bases identical to TRBD2. Here the CDR3 reads CASSTLMDSGGWGNEQFF. CDR3 in DNA: TGTGCCAGCAGTACCCTTATGGATAGCGGGGGGTGGGGCAATGAGCAGTTCTTC.